A single sample is the source of the 30 T cell receptor beta chains below, sequenced in a study of blood T cell repertoires in COVID-19. Sequencing was performed with immunoSEQ multiplex PCR; in TCRdb, only in-frame clones are kept and a portion is missing. The sample lists 200,000 to 300,000 clones; approximately 86% were seen once. The specimen was peripheral blood. The receptors come from a woman in her 30s who had recovered from COVID-19.

This chain joins TRBV5-5 and TRBJ2-5; 10 positions match TRBD2. With V trimmed by 0 bases and J by 5 bases, 4 bases remained unmatched. The CDR3 sequence is 15 residues long. The germline V gene encodes CDR1 SGHKS and CDR2 YYEKEE (reference sequence). In DNA form, the CDR3 reads TGTGCCAGCAGCTTGGCGGGACTAGCGAGGGAGACCCAGTACTTC. It codes for CASSLAGLARETQYF.

The chain employs TRBV2 and TRBJ2-3; a weak D match, TRBD2 (7 bases). The CDR3 has 15 residues. The ends were cut back, 1 base at V and 5 bases at J, with 13 bases in the middle. Germline-derived CDR1 and CDR2 are SNHLY and FYNNEI. CDR3 residues: CASSEGPGGQDTQYF. The DNA for the CDR3 is TGTGCCAGCAGTGAAGGACCGGGGGGCCAAGATACGCAGTATTTT.

On this clone: Relative to the germline gene, one junction end is altered; a read error may explain this. The V gene is TRBV12-5, the J gene TRBJ2-7, with TRBD2 matching 10 bases. The CDR3 loop spans 11 amino acids. CDR1 is LGHNT and CDR2 is FRNRAP in the germline V gene. The DNA of the CDR3 is TGTGCTAGTGGGAGGACTAGCGGACCGTCTTTC. It yields the protein CASGRTSGPSF.

The chain carries TRBV7-2 and TRBJ2-1; weak D call: TRBD2 (6 bases). The CDR3 totals 14 residues. V lost 1 base, J lost 8 bases, and 12 bases lay in between. Per germline, CDR1 SGHTA and CDR2 FQGNSA. CDR3 DNA: TGTGCCAGCAGCTTAGAATCCGGGGGACATGAGCAGTTCTTC. Translating it yields CASSLESGGHEQFF.

The rearrangement joins TRBV5-4 to TRBJ2-5; maybe TRBD1 (6 bases). Germline V gene sequence: CDR1 SGHNT, CDR2 YYREEE (reference sequence). The CDR3 is made up of 14 amino acids. V was shortened by 7 bases and J by 2 bases, with 15 bases between the two germline ends. The CDR3 DNA reads TGTGCCAGCGCGGGTGGACAGAGACAAGAGACCCAGTACTTC. Translation gives CASAGGQRQETQYF.

This sequence joins TRBV7-9 and TRBJ1-4; D possibly corresponds to TRBD1 (5 bases). Per the germline V gene, CDR1 is SEHNR and CDR2 is FQNEAQ (reference sequence). The V gene lost 1 base and the J gene lost 6 bases, with 12 bases spanning the gap. This CDR3 is 15 amino acids long. The CDR3 loop reads CASSLGWGGDEKLFF. The CDR3 DNA is TGTGCCAGCAGCTTAGGTTGGGGCGGGGATGAAAAACTGTTTTTT.

J is TRBJ1-2 and V is TRBV27; perhaps TRBD1 as D (6 bases). Looked up from germline, CDR1 is MNHEY and CDR2 is SMNVEV (reference sequence). This CDR3 comprises 14 residues. The V and J ends lost 8 bases and 7 bases respectively, with 20 bases between them. CDR3 bases: TGTGCCAGCGGCTTCAGGGGTGGCACCGGTGGCTACACCTTC. This encodes CASGFRGGTGGYTF.

This chain connects TRBV5-1 to TRBJ2-2; 7 bases agree with TRBD2. Germline CDR1 is SGHRS and CDR2 is YFSETQ. The CDR3 is 15 amino acids. V shed 0 bases, J shed 3 bases, and the junction held 2 bases outside the gene matches. In nucleotides, the CDR3 is TGCGCCAGCAGCTTGGCGGGGGGAGACACCGGGGAGCTGTTTTTT. The encoded protein is CASSLAGGDTGELFF.

V and J are TRBV5-5 and TRBJ2-4; TRBD1 agrees at 7 bases. The V gene end was trimmed by 1 base and the J gene end by 3 bases; junction bases not matched to a gene: 1. The CDR3 runs 14 residues. Germline-derived CDR1 and CDR2 are SGHKS and YYEKEE (reference sequence). DNA for the CDR3: TGTGCCAGCAGCTTGACAGGGGACAAAAACATTCAGTACTTC. Amino acids: CASSLTGDKNIQYF. The complete variable domain, with remaining parts taken from reference TRBV5-5 and TRBJ2-4, reads DAGVTQSPTHLIKTRGQQVTLRCSPISGHKSVSWYQQVLGQGPQFIFQYYEKEERGRGNFPDRFSARQFPNYSSELNVNALLLGDSALYLCASSLTGDKNIQYFGAGTRLSVL.

In its sample, this clone was seen once. This chain connects TRBV5-6 to TRBJ2-2; 13 bases align to TRBD2. The CDR3 spans 18 residues. The germline CDR1 and CDR2 sequences are SGHDT and YYEEEE. With V trimmed by 2 bases and J by 2 bases, 6 bases remained unmatched. The CDR3 DNA reads as TGTGCCAGCAGCTTCTTGGGACTAGCGGGGTCCAACACCGGGGAGCTGTTTTTT. It yields the protein CASSFLGLAGSNTGELFF.

This rearrangement joins TRBV18 to TRBJ2-1; D might be TRBD2 (6 bases). The CDR3 is 15 residues long. V lost 1 base and J 6 bases, leaving 13 bases between the germline ends. Germline CDR1 and CDR2: KGHSH and LQKENI. The CDR3 sequence is CASSPRLRDFNEQFF. The CDR3 nucleotides read TGTGCCAGCTCACCACGACTTCGGGACTTCAATGAGCAGTTCTTC.

This chain links TRBV5-6 with TRBJ2-6; perhaps TRBD1 as D (5 bases). CDR3 length equals 17 residues. Germline CDR1 and CDR2: SGHDT and YYEEEE. Trimming pared 1 base from V and 3 bases from J, leaving 14 bases between. For the CDR3, the DNA is TGTGCCAGCAGCTTGTCGCCAGGGATGAATGGGGCCAACGTCCTGACTTTC. Its protein product is CASSLSPGMNGANVLTF.

In its sample, this clone was seen a few times. The chain employs TRBV6-5 and TRBJ1-1; the D gene is possibly TRBD1 (6 bases). The germline V and J ends were trimmed by 8 bases and 2 bases, with 15 bases remaining between them. Germline V gene sequence: CDR1 MNHEY, CDR2 SVGAGI. This CDR3 comprises 14 residues. Written as DNA, the CDR3 is TGTGCCAGCGATGACAGGTGGATAAACACTGAAGCTTTCTTT. Translating it yields CASDDRWINTEAFF.

The V and J genes are TRBV7-9 and TRBJ2-7; possibly TRBD2 for D (6 bases). CDR3 length equals 15 residues. Germline V CDR1 and CDR2: SEHNR, FQNEAQ (reference sequence). The V end was cut by 4 bases, the J end by 0 bases, with 13 bases between. The CDR3 nucleotides read TGTGCCAGCAGCTCTCTGATTAGCGGCTCCTACGAGCAGTACTTC. Its protein is CASSSLISGSYEQYF.

The rearrangement links TRBV30 to TRBJ1-3; D gene unclear. Germline assignment: CDR1 GTSNPN and CDR2 SVGIG (reference sequence). Trimming removed 0 bases from V and 3 bases from J, with 6 bases in between. The CDR3 has 13 residues. The CDR3 reads CAWSVLNGNTIYF. The CDR3 region has the DNA TGTGCCTGGAGTGTACTGAATGGAAACACCATATATTTT.

The table lists this clone with a few counts. Other DNA sequences of this sample code for an identical CDR3. The V gene is TRBV7-9, the J gene TRBJ2-1; 9 nucleotides agree with TRBD2. Germline V gives CDR1 SEHNR, CDR2 FQNEAQ (reference sequence). The ends lost 2 bases at V and 2 bases at J; junction bases unmatched: 4. There are 16 residues in the CDR3. CDR3 residues: CASSLWLAGTYNEQFF. The CDR3 DNA sequence: TGTGCCAGCAGCTTATGGCTAGCGGGAACCTACAATGAGCAGTTCTTC.

The V and J genes are TRBV19 and TRBJ2-2, with TRBD2 matching 11 bases. The junction had 3 bases not matched to a gene; V was cut back by 1 base and J by 5 bases. This CDR3 is built from 16 residues. Germline assignment: CDR1 LNHDA and CDR2 SQIVND (reference sequence). In DNA, the CDR3 is TGTGCCAGTAGTATAGGACTAGCGGGACCAACCGGGGAGCTGTTTTTT. Amino acid sequence: CASSIGLAGPTGELFF.

The chain employs TRBV7-3 and TRBJ2-3, with 9 bases identical to TRBD1. Germline loops: CDR1 SGHTA, CDR2 FQGTGA. The CDR3 consists of 16 residues. The junction had 7 bases not matched to a gene; V was cut back by 2 bases and J by 4 bases. The CDR3 nucleotides are TGTGCCAGCAGCTTACAAGGGACAGGGCTTGCAGATACGCAGTATTTT. This encodes CASSLQGTGLADTQYF.

V gene TRBV5-1 combines with J gene TRBJ2-1; TRBD1 aligns across 9 bases. The length of the CDR3 is 17 residues. In germline, CDR1 is SGHRS, CDR2 YFSETQ. V was clipped by 3 bases and J by 7 bases; unmatched bases: 14. CDR3 nucleotides: TGCGCCAGCAGCTCAAGACCCGGGACAGGGTTTAGGAATGAGCAGTTCTTC. Translation: CASSSRPGTGFRNEQFF.

This clone was detected a few times. The chain couples TRBV9 to TRBJ1-1; TRBD1 might be the D (5 bases). Germline V gene sequence: CDR1 SGDLS, CDR2 YYNGEE. V was shortened by 0 bases and J by 7 bases, with 13 bases between the two germline ends. The CDR3 contains 14 residues. The CDR3 nucleotides are TGTGCCAGCAGCGTAGAACAGGTAAAAGGTGAAGCTTTCTTT. Translation gives CASSVEQVKGEAFF.

This chain links TRBV24-1 with TRBJ2-1; D is perhaps TRBD2 (5 bases). Trimming took off 2 bases at V and 6 bases at J, with 13 bases between the two ends. The CDR3 is made up of 15 amino acids. Per germline, CDR1 KGHDR and CDR2 SFDVKD. This chain's CDR3 is CATSDSSGNLNEQFF. The CDR3 bases are TGTGCCACCAGTGATTCCTCGGGAAACCTCAATGAGCAGTTCTTC.

This chain uses TRBV6-1 with TRBJ2-3; tentative D call: TRBD1 (6 bases). CDR3 size: 15 residues. Germline lookup yields CDR1 MNHNS and CDR2 SASEGT. V lost 1 base and J lost 1, with 9 bases in between. For the CDR3, the DNA is TGTGCCAGCAGTGAAGTGGCAGGGGGCACAGATACGCAGTATTTT. It yields the protein CASSEVAGGTDTQYF.

This clone was detected only once. The junction differs from germline at one of its ends, possibly a read error. This chain links TRBV6-1 with TRBJ1-5; D unresolved. CDR3 length: 15 amino acids. Germline CDR1 MNHNS, CDR2 SASEGT. The CDR3, as DNA: TGTGCCAGCATTGAAGGGTGGCAGTACAATCAGCCCCAGCATTTT. This codes for CASIEGWQYNQPQHF.

This sequence joins TRBV5-1 and TRBJ2-3; possibly TRBD2 for D (5 bases). V lost 3 bases, J lost 2 bases, and 16 bases lay in between. This CDR3 is built from 16 residues. Germline V CDR1 and CDR2: SGHRS, YFSETQ. CDR3 nucleotide sequence: TGCGCCAGCAGCTGGACCACCCTAGCTAACACAGATACGCAGTATTTT. As protein: CASSWTTLANTDTQYF.

The rearrangement uses TRBV2 and TRBJ1-1; D ambiguous. Trimming left V 8 bases short and J 3 bases short, with 13 bases between. CDR3 length equals 13 residues. Germline CDR1 is SNHLY and CDR2 is FYNNEI. In DNA, the CDR3 is TGTGCCAGCGTGATCCGATCGGACACTGAAGCTTTCTTT. Its protein is CASVIRSDTEAFF.

This clone occurred once. The V gene is TRBV5-5, the J gene TRBJ1-4, with TRBD1 identical over 7 bases. The CDR3 loop spans 17 amino acids. The trim removed 0 bases at V and 1 base at J, leaving 6 bases unmatched. Germline CDR1 reads SGHKS; CDR2 reads YYEKEE (reference sequence). DNA of the CDR3: TGTGCCAGCAGCTTGGACAGGGGCAGTGGAACTAATGAAAAACTGTTTTTT. Its translation: CASSLDRGSGTNEKLFF.

This clone came up a few times. The chain combines TRBV5-4 with TRBJ2-2; D is undetermined. The CDR3 covers 12 residues. The V and J ends lost 1 base and 7 bases respectively, with 5 bases between them. CDR1 and CDR2 from the germline V gene are SGHNT and YYREEE (reference sequence). The CDR3 DNA reads TGTGCCAGCAGCTTGTACGGCGGGGAGCTGTTTTTT. Residues: CASSLYGGELFF.

The chain is built from TRBV19 and TRBJ1-5; TRBD1 agrees at 9 bases. The V gene end was trimmed by 5 bases and the J gene end by 7 bases; junction bases not matched to a gene: 12. Looked up from germline, CDR1 is LNHDA and CDR2 is SQIVND (reference sequence). This CDR3 is built from 16 residues. In DNA form, the CDR3 reads TGTGCCAGTAGTTTACCTACCGGGACAGGGCAGCAGCCCCAGCATTTT. Protein: CASSLPTGTGQQPQHF.

The chain couples TRBV5-6 to TRBJ1-6, with 7 bases lining up with TRBD1. Germline trimming cut 3 bases from V and 7 bases from J; bases unmatched to any gene: 4. CDR1 is SGHDT and CDR2 is YYEEEE in the germline V gene. This CDR3 region has 14 residues. The CDR3 DNA sequence: TGTGCCAGCAGCTCCGGGACAGTAAATTCACCCCTCCACTTT. It translates to CASSSGTVNSPLHF.

V and J are TRBV13 and TRBJ1-4, with 8 bases fitting TRBD1. V trimming: 3 bases; J trimming: 3 bases; junction bases outside the gene matches: 3. Per the germline V gene, CDR1 is PRHDT and CDR2 is FYEKMQ (reference sequence). The CDR3 extends over 15 amino acids. CDR3 residues: CASSLGQDANEKLFF. CDR3 in DNA: TGTGCCAGCAGCTTGGGACAGGACGCTAATGAAAAACTGTTTTTT.